This entry concerns a single TCR beta chain. The sample is drawn from a study of cytomegalovirus exposure and HLA in healthy donors. The donors gave bone marrow, and they were healthy. The CDR3 runs 14 residues. The V gene's germline CDR1 is MNHEY and CDR2 SVGAGI. V was trimmed by 10 bases and J by 4 bases, leaving 19 bases between them. The PCR used 60 Vbeta and 13 Jbeta primers. Produced via immunoSEQ multiplex PCR; TCRdb's table is partial and in-frame only. The sample comprises around 150,000 clones, about 72% of which are singletons, and 2.2% rests with the top ten. The clonotype originates from a man in his fifties or sixties in good health and CMV-seropositive. Input material: PBMCs. The chain joins TRBV6-5 to TRBJ1-2, with a weak D call TRBD1 (6 bases). CDR3 coding DNA: TGTGCCACCCTTGGGGGGGGGCCATTCTATGGCTACACCTTC. This encodes CATLGGGPFYGYTF.